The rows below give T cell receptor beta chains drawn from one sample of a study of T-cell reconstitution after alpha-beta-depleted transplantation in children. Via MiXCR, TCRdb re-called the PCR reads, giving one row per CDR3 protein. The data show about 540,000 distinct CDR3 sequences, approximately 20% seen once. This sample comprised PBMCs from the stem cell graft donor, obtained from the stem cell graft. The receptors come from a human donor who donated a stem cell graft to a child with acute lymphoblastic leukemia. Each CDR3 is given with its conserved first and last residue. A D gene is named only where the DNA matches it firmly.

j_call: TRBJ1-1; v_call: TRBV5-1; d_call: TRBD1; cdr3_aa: CASSLRQGQGPRLAFF
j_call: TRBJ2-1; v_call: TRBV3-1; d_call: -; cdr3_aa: CASSQPQAYNEQFF
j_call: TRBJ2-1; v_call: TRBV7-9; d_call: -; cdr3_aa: CASSLGGRKTDNEQFF
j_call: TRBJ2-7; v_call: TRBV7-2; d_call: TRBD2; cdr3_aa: CASSLRTSGNYEQYF
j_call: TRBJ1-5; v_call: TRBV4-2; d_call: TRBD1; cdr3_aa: CASSRLQWTGPNQPQHF
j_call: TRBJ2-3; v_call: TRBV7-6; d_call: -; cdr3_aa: CASSPNFQGDTQYF
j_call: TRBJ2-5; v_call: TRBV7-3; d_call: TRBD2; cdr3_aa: CASSPLGRLAAQETQYF
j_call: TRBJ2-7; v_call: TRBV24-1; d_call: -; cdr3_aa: CATSEPTGFEQYF
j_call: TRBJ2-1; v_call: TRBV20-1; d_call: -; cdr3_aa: CSASDYNEQFF
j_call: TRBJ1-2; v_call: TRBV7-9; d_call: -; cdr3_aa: CASSLGGPWAGYTF
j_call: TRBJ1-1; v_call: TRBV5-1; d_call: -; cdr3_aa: CASSFETGLNTEAFF
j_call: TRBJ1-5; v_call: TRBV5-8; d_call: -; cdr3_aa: CASSGQLGNQPQHF
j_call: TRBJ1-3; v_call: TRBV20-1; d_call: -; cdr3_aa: CSARDSGQGSGNTIYF
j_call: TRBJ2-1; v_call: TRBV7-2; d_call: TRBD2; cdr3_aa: CASSLAGFWNEQFF
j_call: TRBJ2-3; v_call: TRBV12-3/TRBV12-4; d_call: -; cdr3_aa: CASSFMVAGTDTQYF
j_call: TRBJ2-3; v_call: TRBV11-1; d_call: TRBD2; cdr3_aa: CASSELAGVTDTQYF
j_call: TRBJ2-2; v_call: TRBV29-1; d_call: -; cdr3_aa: CSVEVERVSVF
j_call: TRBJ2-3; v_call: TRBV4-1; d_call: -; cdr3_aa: CASSQGEVTDTQYF
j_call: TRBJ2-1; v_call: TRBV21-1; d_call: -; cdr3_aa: CARESPLSYNEQFF
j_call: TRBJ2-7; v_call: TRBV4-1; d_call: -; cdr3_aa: CASSQALNYEQYF
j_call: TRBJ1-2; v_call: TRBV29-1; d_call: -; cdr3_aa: CSVAVPYGYTF
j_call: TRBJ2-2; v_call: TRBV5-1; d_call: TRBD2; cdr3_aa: CASSLHREGTGELFF
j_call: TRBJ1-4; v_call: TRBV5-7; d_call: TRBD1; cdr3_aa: CASSWGQGYEKLFF
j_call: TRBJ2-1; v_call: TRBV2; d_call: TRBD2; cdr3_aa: CASLLVGLAGVSRMNEQFF
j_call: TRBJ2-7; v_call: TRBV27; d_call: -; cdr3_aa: CASSRRTDYEQYF
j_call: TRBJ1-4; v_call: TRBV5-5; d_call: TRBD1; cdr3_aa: CASSLAPGTGGRDEKLFF
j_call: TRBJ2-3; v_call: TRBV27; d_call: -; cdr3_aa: CASSPGSRGYTDTQYF
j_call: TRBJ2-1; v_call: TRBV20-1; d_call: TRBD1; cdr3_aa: CSAKDRGSYNEQFF
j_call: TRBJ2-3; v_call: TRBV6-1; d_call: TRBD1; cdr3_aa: CAAWDRHRDTQYF
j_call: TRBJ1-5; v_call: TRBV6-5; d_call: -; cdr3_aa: CASRLGSAQPQHF
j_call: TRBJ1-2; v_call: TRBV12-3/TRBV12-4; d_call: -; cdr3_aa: CASSPRGVLGYTF
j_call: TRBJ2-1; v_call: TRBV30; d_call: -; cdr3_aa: CAWGSGTFSYNEQFF
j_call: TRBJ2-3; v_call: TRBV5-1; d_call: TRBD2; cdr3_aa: CASRPGRANTDTQYF
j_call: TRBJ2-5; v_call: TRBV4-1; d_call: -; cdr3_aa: CASSQVPVQETQYF
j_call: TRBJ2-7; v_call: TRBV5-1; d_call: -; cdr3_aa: CASSLALDPMSFYEQYF
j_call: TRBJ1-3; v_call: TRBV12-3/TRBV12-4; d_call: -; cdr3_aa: CASSLAQNSGNTIYF
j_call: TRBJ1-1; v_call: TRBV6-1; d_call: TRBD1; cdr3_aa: CASSAGGMNTEAFF
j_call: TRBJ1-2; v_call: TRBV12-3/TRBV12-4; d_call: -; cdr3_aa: CASLEYGSRVADGYTF
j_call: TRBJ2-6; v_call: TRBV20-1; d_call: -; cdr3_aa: CSARDLGGQSHSGANVLTF
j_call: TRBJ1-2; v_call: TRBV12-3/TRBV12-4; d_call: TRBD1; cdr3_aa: CASSNRDRDNYGYTF
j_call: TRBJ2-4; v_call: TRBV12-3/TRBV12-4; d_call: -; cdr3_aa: CASSLLDIQYF
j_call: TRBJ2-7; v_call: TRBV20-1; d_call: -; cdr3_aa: CSARDAGFTTITYEQYF
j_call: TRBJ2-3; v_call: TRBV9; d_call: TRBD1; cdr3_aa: CASSVGGTGVDTQYF
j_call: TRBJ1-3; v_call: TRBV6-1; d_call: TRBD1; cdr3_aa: CASSPGTVLRNTIYF
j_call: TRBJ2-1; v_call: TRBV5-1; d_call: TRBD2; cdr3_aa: CASSVTSKEGNEQFF
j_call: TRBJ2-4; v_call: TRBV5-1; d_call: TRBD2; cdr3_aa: CASSPAGGGYKNIQYF
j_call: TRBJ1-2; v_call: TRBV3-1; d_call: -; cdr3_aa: CASSQWDTIYGYTF
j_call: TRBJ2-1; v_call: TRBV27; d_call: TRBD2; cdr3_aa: CASSFVGGPHNEQFF
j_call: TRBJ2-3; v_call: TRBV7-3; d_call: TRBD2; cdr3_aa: CASSLFGTSGNTDTQYF
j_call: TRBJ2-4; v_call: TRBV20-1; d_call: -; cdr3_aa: CSARTGLSVAAKNIQYF
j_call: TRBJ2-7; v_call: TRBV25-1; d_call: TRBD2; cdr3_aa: CASSEARTSARYEQYF
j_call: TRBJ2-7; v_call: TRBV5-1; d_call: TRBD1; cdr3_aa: CASSWTGATYEQYF
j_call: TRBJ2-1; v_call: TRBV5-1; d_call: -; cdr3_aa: CASSLVGSGGYEQFF
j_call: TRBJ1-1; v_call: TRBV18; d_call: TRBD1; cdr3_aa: CASSPREGATTEAFF
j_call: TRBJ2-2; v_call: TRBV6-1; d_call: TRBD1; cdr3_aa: CASSEETGTVGELFF